One sample yielded the 9 T cell receptor beta chains listed below, sequenced in a study of T cells after yellow fever vaccination. MiXCR, applied by TCRdb to the 5' RACE reads, yields one record per CDR3 protein. Among a few hundred thousand distinct CDR3 sequences listed, under 25% were seen once. This specimen consisted of PBMCs, obtained 15 days after the yellow fever booster vaccination. The receptors stem from a man younger than 40 who received the YFV17D yellow fever vaccine.

This clonotype was counted between two and nine times. CDR3 protein: CASSIQGWTGELFF. Written as DNA, the CDR3 is TGTGCCAGTAGTATACAGGGCTGGACCGGGGAGCTGTTTTTT. The V and J genes are TRBV19 and TRBJ2-2, with a weak D call TRBD1 (5 bases). Germline loops: CDR1 LNHDA, CDR2 SQIVND (reference sequence). The CDR3 has 14 residues. V was trimmed by 2 bases and J by 5 bases, leaving 9 bases between them.

This clonotype was observed a few times. The rearrangement uses TRBV12-3 or TRBV12-4 and TRBJ2-7, with D possibly TRBD1 on 6 matching bases. Trimming removed 6 bases at V and 1 base at J, with 16 bases between. The CDR3 sequence is 15 residues long. The CDR3 DNA is TGTGCCAGCAGGTCGCAGGGGCTCAATTCCTACGAGCAGTACTTC. Protein sequence: CASRSQGLNSYEQYF.

V usage is TRBV27 and J usage is TRBJ2-7, with D tentatively TRBD2 (6 bases). CDR1 MNHEY and CDR2 SMNVEV come from the germline V gene (reference sequence). This CDR3 is 16 amino acids long. Trimming pared 5 bases from V and 3 bases from J, leaving 20 bases between. CDR3 sequence: CASSAVGGPSFYEQYF. DNA of the CDR3: TGTGCCAGCAGTGCGGTGGGGGGACCTTCTTTCTACGAGCAGTACTTC.

This clonotype was observed a handful of times. The chain carries TRBV5-6 and TRBJ2-3; unclear D gene. Germline CDR1 reads SGHDT; CDR2 reads YYEEEE. CDR3 size: 14 residues. Trimming cost V 0 bases and J 5 bases, with 10 bases left between them. The CDR3 loop is CASSLAVRRDTQYF. The CDR3 bases are TGTGCCAGCAGCTTGGCCGTCCGAAGAGATACGCAGTATTTT. Based on the CDR3 plus reference TRBV5-6 and TRBJ2-3, the full variable domain is DAGVTQSPTHLIKTRGQQVTLRCSPKSGHDTVSWYQQALGQGPQFIFQYYEEEERQRGNFPDRFSGHQFPNYSSELNVNALLLGDSALYLCASSLAVRRDTQYFGPGTRLTVL.

This clonotype has a handful of counts. This chain joins TRBV2 and TRBJ1-1; D ambiguous. Germline CDR1 reads SNHLY; CDR2 reads FYNNEI. The CDR3 contains 14 residues. Trimming left V 3 bases short and J 0 bases short, with 8 bases between. The CDR3 DNA reads TGTGCCAGCAGTGATAGAGGCATGAACACTGAAGCTTTCTTT. This encodes CASSDRGMNTEAFF.

The chain links TRBV5-1 to TRBJ2-7, with 9 bases that match TRBD1. The CDR3 length is 16 residues. With V trimmed by 1 base and J by 4 bases, 9 bases remained unmatched. Germline V gene sequence: CDR1 SGHRS, CDR2 YFSETQ. CDR3 sequence (DNA): TGCGCCAGCAGCTTGTCAGTGGGACAGGGACCTTACGAGCAGTACTTC. This encodes CASSLSVGQGPYEQYF.

The CDR3 is CASSQDTTALSTDTQYF. Written as DNA, the CDR3 is TGTGCCAGCAGCCAAGATACAACGGCCCTGAGCACAGATACGCAGTATTTT. The rearrangement links TRBV4-2 to TRBJ2-3; no reliable D call. The CDR3 is 17 residues long. Looked up from germline, CDR1 is LGHNA and CDR2 is YNFKEQ. V shed 0 bases and J shed 0 bases, with 13 bases lying between them.

This clonotype was counted only a few times. The CDR3 DNA reads as TGTGCCAGCAGCCCTGACACCAGCGGTCAGCCCCAGCATTTT. The encoded protein is CASSPDTSGQPQHF. This chain links TRBV6-1 with TRBJ1-5; D uncertain. Per germline, CDR1 MNHNS and CDR2 SASEGT. V was shortened by 6 bases and J by 6 bases, with 15 bases between the two germline ends. The CDR3 length is 14 residues.

A few counts support this clonotype. This chain joins TRBV7-9 and TRBJ2-1; 7 bases map to TRBD2. The CDR3 covers 15 residues. J lost 7 bases, V lost 3 bases, and 9 bases had no gene match. Germline V lookup: CDR1 SEHNR, CDR2 FQNEAQ (reference sequence). The CDR3 DNA sequence: TGTGCCAGCAGCTTGGGGTGGGCGGGAGCAAATGAGCAGTTCTTC. Translation: CASSLGWAGANEQFF.